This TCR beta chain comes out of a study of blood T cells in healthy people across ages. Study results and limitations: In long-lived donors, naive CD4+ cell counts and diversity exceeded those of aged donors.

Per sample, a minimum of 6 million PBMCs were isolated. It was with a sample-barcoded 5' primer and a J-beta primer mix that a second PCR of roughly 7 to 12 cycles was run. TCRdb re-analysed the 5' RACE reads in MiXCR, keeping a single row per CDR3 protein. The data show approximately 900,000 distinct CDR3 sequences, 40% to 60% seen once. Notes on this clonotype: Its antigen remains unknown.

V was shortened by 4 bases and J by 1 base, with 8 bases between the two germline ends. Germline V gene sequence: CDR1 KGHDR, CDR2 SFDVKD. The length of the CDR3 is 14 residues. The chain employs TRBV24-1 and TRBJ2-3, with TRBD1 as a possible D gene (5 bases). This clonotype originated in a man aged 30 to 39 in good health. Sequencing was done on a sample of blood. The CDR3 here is CATSDSRGTDTQYF. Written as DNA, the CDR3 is TGTGCCACCAGTGACAGCAGGGGCACAGATACGCAGTATTTT.